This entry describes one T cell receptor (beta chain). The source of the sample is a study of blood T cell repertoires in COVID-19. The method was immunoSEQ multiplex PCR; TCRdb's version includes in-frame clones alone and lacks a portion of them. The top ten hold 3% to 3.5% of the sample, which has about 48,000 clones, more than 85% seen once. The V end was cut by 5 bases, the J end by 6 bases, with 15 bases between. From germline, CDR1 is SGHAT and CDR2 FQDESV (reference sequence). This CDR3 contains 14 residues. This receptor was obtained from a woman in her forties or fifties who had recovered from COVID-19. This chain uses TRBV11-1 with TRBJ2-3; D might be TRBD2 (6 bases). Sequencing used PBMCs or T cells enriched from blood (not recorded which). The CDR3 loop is CASSPGGETDTQYF. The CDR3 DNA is TGTGCCAGCAGCCCAGGAGGGGAAACTGATACGCAGTATTTT.